The 14 T cell receptor beta chains listed next were all sequenced from one sample in a study of cytomegalovirus exposure and HLA in healthy donors. The PCR contained 60 Vbeta and 13 Jbeta primers. Assay used: immunoSEQ multiplex PCR; TCRdb lists only in-frame clones, some missing. The sample consists of about 120,000 clones, more than 15% of them appearing once. Specimen: PBMCs. Receptor source: a female donor in good health and CMV-seropositive.

The chain uses TRBV28 and TRBJ2-7, with TRBD1 matching 8 bases. The CDR3 covers 17 residues. V shed 4 bases, J shed 3 bases, and the junction held 14 bases outside the gene matches. CDR1 and CDR2 (germline): MDHEN, SYDVKM. The CDR3 DNA follows: TGTGCCAGCAGTTACATCGTAGGACAGGGACTTAACTACGAGCAGTACTTC. Amino acid sequence: CASSYIVGQGLNYEQYF.

This clone was seen a handful of times. The chain employs TRBV11-1 and TRBJ2-5, with 7 nucleotides matching TRBD1. This CDR3 comprises 14 residues. V lost 5 bases and J lost 5; bases outside the gene matches: 8. Germline V lookup: CDR1 SGHAT, CDR2 FQDESV (reference sequence). In nucleotides, the CDR3 is TGTGCCAGCAGCCAAGACAGGGTTTGGGAGACCCAGTACTTC. It specifies CASSQDRVWETQYF.

This CDR3 is CASSLVGTTAGETQYF. DNA for the CDR3: TGTGCCAGCAGCTTGGTCGGGACTACGGCGGGAGAGACCCAGTACTTC. The chain has TRBV5-4 and TRBJ2-5; 7 bases align to TRBD2. There are 16 residues in the CDR3. J was trimmed by 4 bases and V by 0 bases; bases with no gene match: 9. Germline CDR1 and CDR2: SGHNT and YYREEE (reference sequence).

This clone was seen more than once but under ten times. This rearrangement joins TRBV14 to TRBJ1-2; 9 nucleotides match TRBD1. CDR3 length: 13 amino acids. Trimming at V came to 4 bases and at J to 6 bases, leaving 3 bases not matched to a gene. Germline V lookup: CDR1 SGHDN, CDR2 FVKESK. CDR3 residues: CASSRDRGDGYTF. For the CDR3, the DNA is TGTGCCAGCAGCCGAGACAGGGGGGATGGCTACACCTTC.

The chain recombines TRBV27 with TRBJ2-7; TRBD2 matches at 8 bases. CDR1 and CDR2 (germline): MNHEY, SMNVEV (reference sequence). V lost 7 bases to trimming and J lost 4 bases; unmatched junction nucleotides: 12. This CDR3 comprises 15 residues. The CDR3 DNA reads as TGTGCCAGCACCAGACCGGGACTAGTCGGGTACGAGCAGTACTTC. It codes for CASTRPGLVGYEQYF.

V gene TRBV29-1 combines with J gene TRBJ2-3, with 7 bases matching TRBD1. This CDR3 is 14 amino acids long. Per germline, CDR1 SQVTM and CDR2 ANQGSEA. The ends lost 4 bases at V and 0 bases at J; junction bases unmatched: 4. DNA of the CDR3: TGCAGCGTTGTGGCAGGGGGTAGCACAGATACGCAGTATTTT. This gives the protein CSVVAGGSTDTQYF.

This clone showed up just a few times. The CDR3 DNA is TGTGCCAGCAGCCACGACATCTACGAGCAGTACTTC. Its protein product is CASSHDIYEQYF. The chain joins TRBV5-4 to TRBJ2-7; D call uncertain. Deletions cut 4 bases from V and 3 bases from J, with 8 bases between. Germline CDR1 is SGHNT and CDR2 is YYREEE (reference sequence). This CDR3 has 12 amino acids.

This clone was counted between two and nine times. The rearrangement links TRBV6-5 to TRBJ2-5, with a tentative D call TRBD2 (7 bases). Trimming removed 2 bases from V and 4 bases from J, with 14 bases in between. The V gene's germline CDR1 is MNHEY and CDR2 SVGAGI. CDR3 size: 15 residues. In nucleotides, the CDR3 is TGTGCCAGCAGTTACGGAGCCGGGGGGCGAGAGACCCAGTACTTC. It translates to CASSYGAGGRETQYF.

This chain uses TRBV4-3 with TRBJ1-1, with 9 bases identical to TRBD1. V lost 0 bases, J lost 12 bases, and 14 bases stayed unmatched. This CDR3 has 16 amino acids. Germline CDR1 and CDR2: LGHNA and YSLEER. In nucleotides, the CDR3 is TGCGCCAGCAGCCAAGAGTTTCTTACCGGGACAGGGATAACTTTCTTT. It specifies CASSQEFLTGTGITFF.

CDR3 in DNA: TGTGCCAGCAGTGGGACAGATTTAGGCCCATTAAAACTGTTTTTT. Encoded protein: CASSGTDLGPLKLFF. This rearrangement joins TRBV6-5 to TRBJ1-4; 7 positions match TRBD1. Trimming at V came to 5 bases and at J to 10 bases, leaving 13 bases not matched to a gene. The CDR3 is 15 amino acids. The V gene's germline CDR1 is MNHEY and CDR2 SVGAGI.

Only a few counts were recorded for this clone. The chain carries TRBV27 and TRBJ1-5; a weak D match, TRBD1 (6 bases). This CDR3 has 17 residues. Germline CDR1 and CDR2: MNHEY and SMNVEV (reference sequence). Trimming removed 0 bases from V and 3 bases from J, with 15 bases in between. The CDR3 reads CASSLSVAGVDNQPQHF. The CDR3 DNA reads as TGTGCCAGCAGTTTATCGGTGGCAGGGGTGGACAATCAGCCCCAGCATTTT.

The chain employs TRBV6-6 and TRBJ2-2; tentative D call: TRBD2 (6 bases). CDR1 is MNHNY and CDR2 is SVGAGI in the germline V gene (reference sequence). The germline V and J ends were trimmed by 0 bases and 1 base, with 9 bases remaining between them. CDR3 length equals 16 residues. DNA for the CDR3: TGTGCCAGCAGTTACTCTAGCGGCCAGAACACCGGGGAGCTGTTTTTT. Translation gives CASSYSSGQNTGELFF.

The chain carries TRBV10-3 and TRBJ1-5; D remains ambiguous. CDR1 and CDR2 (germline): ENHRY, SYGVKD. The CDR3 is made up of 13 amino acids. The germline V and J ends were trimmed by 1 base and 7 bases, with 8 bases remaining between them. The CDR3 region is CAISEYEGQPQHF. The CDR3, as DNA: TGTGCCATCAGTGAGTATGAGGGCCAGCCCCAGCATTTT.

The V call is TRBV27, the J call TRBJ2-5; D might be TRBD2 (6 bases). CDR1 is MNHEY and CDR2 is SMNVEV in the germline V gene (reference sequence). There are 14 residues in the CDR3. Deletions cut 0 bases from V and 5 bases from J, with 10 bases between. The CDR3 here is CASSLSNLAETQYF. CDR3 nucleotides: TGTGCCAGCAGTTTATCGAATCTAGCGGAGACCCAGTACTTC.